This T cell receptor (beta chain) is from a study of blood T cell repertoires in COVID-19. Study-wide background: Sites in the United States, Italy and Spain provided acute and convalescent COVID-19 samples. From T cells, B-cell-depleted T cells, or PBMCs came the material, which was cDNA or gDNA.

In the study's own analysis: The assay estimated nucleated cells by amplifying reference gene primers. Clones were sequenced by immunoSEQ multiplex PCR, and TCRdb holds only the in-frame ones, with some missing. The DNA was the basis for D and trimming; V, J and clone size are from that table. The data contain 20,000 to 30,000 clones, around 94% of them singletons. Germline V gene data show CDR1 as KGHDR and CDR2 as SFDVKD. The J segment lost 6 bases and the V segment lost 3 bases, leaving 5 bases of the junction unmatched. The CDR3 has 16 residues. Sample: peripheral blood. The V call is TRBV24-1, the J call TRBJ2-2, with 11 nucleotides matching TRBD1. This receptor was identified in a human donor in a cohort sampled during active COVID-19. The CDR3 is CATSDLGQGAAGELFF. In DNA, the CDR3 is TGTGCCACCAGTGATCTTGGACAGGGGGCAGCCGGGGAGCTGTTTTTT.